This T cell receptor beta chain was observed in a study of blood T cells in healthy people across ages. Germline-derived CDR1 and CDR2 are MNHEY and SMNVEV (reference sequence). This CDR3 contains 13 residues. Deletions cut 7 bases from V and 11 bases from J, with 20 bases between. Total RNA, at least 5.5 micrograms per sample, came from PBMCs. The authors ran a second PCR of roughly 7 to 11 cycles using a sample-barcoded 5' primer and a J-beta primer mix. Using its own MiXCR run on the 5' RACE reads, TCRdb lists one record per CDR3 protein. The data contain some 710,000 distinct CDR3 sequences, around 50% of them seen just once; the ten biggest clones take up around a sixth.

The receptor comes from a man older than 75 in good health. V gene TRBV27 combines with J gene TRBJ2-5; D possibly corresponds to TRBD1 (5 bases). Sequencing was carried out using blood. CDR3 sequence reads: CASKGDSYNEQYF. CDR3 DNA: TGTGCCAGCAAGGGTGACAGTTACAATGAGCAGTACTTC.